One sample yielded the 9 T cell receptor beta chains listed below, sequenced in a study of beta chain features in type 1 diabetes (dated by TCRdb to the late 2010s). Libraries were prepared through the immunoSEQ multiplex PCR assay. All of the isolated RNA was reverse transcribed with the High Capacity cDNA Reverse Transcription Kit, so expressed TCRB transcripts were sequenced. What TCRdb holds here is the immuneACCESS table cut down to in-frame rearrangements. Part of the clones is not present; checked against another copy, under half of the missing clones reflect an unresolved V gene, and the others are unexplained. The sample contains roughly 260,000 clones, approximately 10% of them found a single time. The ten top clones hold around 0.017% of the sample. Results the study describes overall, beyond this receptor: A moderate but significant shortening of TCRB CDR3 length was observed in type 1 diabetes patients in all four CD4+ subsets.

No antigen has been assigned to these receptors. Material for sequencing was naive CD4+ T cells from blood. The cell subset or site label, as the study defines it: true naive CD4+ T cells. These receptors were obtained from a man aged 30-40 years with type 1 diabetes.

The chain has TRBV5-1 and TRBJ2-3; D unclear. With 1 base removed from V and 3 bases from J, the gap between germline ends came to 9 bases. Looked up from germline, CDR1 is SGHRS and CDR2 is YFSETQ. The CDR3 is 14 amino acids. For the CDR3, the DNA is TGCGCCAGCAGCTTGCCAACGGAGACAGATACGCAGTATTTT. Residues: CASSLPTETDTQYF.

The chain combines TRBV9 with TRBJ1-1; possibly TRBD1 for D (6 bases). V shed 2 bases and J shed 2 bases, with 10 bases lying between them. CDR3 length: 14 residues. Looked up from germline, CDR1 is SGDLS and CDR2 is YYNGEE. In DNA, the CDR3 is TGTGCCAGCAGCGTCCAGGGGAAAAACACTGAAGCTTTCTTT. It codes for CASSVQGKNTEAFF.

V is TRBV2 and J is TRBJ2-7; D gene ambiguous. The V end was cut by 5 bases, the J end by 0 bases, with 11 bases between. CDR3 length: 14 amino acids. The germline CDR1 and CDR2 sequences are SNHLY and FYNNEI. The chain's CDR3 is CASSQETLSYEQYF. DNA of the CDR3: TGTGCCAGCAGTCAGGAAACCCTCTCCTACGAGCAGTACTTC.

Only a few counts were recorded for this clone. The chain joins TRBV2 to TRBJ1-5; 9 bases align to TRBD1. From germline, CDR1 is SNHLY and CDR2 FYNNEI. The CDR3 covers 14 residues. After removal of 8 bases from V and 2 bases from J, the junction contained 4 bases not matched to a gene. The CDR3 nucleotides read TGTGCCAGCGGGGGACAGGGCGGCAATCAGCCCCAGCATTTT. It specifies CASGGQGGNQPQHF.

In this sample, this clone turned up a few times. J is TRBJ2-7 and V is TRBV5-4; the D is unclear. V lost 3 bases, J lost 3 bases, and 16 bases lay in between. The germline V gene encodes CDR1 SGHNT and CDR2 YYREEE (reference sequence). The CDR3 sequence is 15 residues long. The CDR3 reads CASSSTYAGFYEQYF. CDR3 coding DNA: TGTGCCAGCAGCTCTACATATGCCGGGTTCTACGAGCAGTACTTC.

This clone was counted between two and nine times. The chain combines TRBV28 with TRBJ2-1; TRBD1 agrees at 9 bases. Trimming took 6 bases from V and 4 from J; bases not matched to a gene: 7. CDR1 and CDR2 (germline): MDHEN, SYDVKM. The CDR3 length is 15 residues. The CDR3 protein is CASRGPGQGYNEQFF. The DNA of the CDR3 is TGTGCCAGCAGGGGCCCGGGACAGGGATACAATGAGCAGTTCTTC.

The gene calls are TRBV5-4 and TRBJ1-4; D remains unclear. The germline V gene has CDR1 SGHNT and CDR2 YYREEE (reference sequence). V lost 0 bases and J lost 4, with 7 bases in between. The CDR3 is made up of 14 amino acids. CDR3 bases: TGTGCCAGCAGCTTGGGACTCGTTAATGAAAAACTGTTTTTT. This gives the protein CASSLGLVNEKLFF. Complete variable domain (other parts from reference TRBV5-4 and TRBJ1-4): ETGVTQSPTHLIKTRGQQVTLRCSSQSGHNTVSWYQQALGQGPQFIFQYYREEENGRGNFPPRFSGLQFPNYSSELNVNALELDDSALYLCASSLGLVNEKLFFGSGTQLSVL.

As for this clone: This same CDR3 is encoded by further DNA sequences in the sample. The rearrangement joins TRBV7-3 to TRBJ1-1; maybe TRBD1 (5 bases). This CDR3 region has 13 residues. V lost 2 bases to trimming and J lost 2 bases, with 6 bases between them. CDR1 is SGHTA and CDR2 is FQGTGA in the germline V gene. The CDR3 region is CASSLQGNTEAFF. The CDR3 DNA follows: TGTGCCAGCAGCTTACAGGGAAACACTGAAGCTTTCTTT.

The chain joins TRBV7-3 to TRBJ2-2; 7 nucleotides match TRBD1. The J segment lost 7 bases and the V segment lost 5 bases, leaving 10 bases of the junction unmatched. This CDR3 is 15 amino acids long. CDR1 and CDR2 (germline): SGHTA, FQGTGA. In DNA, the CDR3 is TGTGCCAGCAGCCTTCAGACAGGGCGGGTCGGGGAGCTGTTTTTT. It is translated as CASSLQTGRVGELFF.